The 28 T cell receptor beta chains below all came from one sample that was sequenced in a study of T cells in localized non-small cell lung cancer. Method: immunoSEQ multiplex PCR; TCRdb's copy keeps in-frame clones and lacks some. The data show almost 65,000 clones, under 90% seen once. The source was peripheral blood, collected before any cancer treatment. The source is a woman between 35 and 75 years old with stage I lung adenocarcinoma.

The chain couples TRBV5-1 to TRBJ2-6; D might be TRBD1 (6 bases). Trimming pared 5 bases from V and 0 bases from J, leaving 15 bases between. Germline loops: CDR1 SGHRS, CDR2 YFSETQ. This CDR3 has 17 amino acids. CDR3 sequence (DNA): TGCGCCAGCAGGGAACAGGGCGCCGGCTCTGGGGCCAACGTCCTGACTTTC. Translating it yields CASREQGAGSGANVLTF.

The V and J genes are TRBV28 and TRBJ1-2; no definite D call. Germline CDR1 is MDHEN and CDR2 is SYDVKM. Between the trimmed V and J ends, which lost 6 bases and 8 bases, there was a span of 13 bases. CDR3 size: 12 residues. This chain's CDR3 is CASSMPAYGYTF. CDR3 DNA sequence: TGTGCCAGCAGCATGCCGGCCTACGGCTACACCTTC.

This rearrangement joins TRBV10-3 to TRBJ1-1; maybe TRBD1 (5 bases). Between the trimmed V and J ends, which lost 7 bases and 7 bases, there was a span of 13 bases. Per germline, CDR1 ENHRY and CDR2 SYGVKD. This CDR3 comprises 12 residues. The CDR3 sequence is CAIKRGDGEAFF. CDR3 DNA: TGTGCCATCAAGCGGGGGGACGGTGAAGCTTTCTTT.

The rearrangement uses TRBV7-9 and TRBJ1-1; D is unclear. This CDR3 spans 14 amino acids. Deletions cut 5 bases from V and 6 bases from J, with 16 bases between. Germline V gives CDR1 SEHNR, CDR2 FQNEAQ (reference sequence). The CDR3 coding sequence is TGTGCCAGCAGCGAAAGACCGGCGGTGGCTGAAGCTTTCTTT. Translating gives CASSERPAVAEAFF.

The chain recombines TRBV11-2 with TRBJ2-3; 9 positions agree with TRBD2. Germline V gene sequence: CDR1 SGHAT, CDR2 FQNNGV. This CDR3 spans 15 amino acids. The junction had 0 bases not matched to a gene; V was cut back by 1 base and J by 1 base. DNA of the CDR3: TGTGCCAGCAGCTTAGGGACTAGCGGCACAGATACGCAGTATTTT. Protein product: CASSLGTSGTDTQYF.

The V call is TRBV6-1, the J call TRBJ1-3; D might be TRBD1 (5 bases). Germline loops: CDR1 MNHNS, CDR2 SASEGT. The V gene lost 3 bases and the J gene lost 2 bases, with 17 bases spanning the gap. The CDR3 sequence is 17 residues long. CDR3 sequence (DNA): TGTGCCAGCAGTGATGGGATAGGGGCCCTCCCTGGAAACACCATATATTTT. Its protein product is CASSDGIGALPGNTIYF.

With respect to this clone: The sample contains more than one DNA sequence encoding this CDR3. In DNA, the CDR3 is TGTGCCAGCAGCACAGCACAAGAGACCCAGTACTTC. It is translated as CASSTAQETQYF. This chain joins TRBV6-6 and TRBJ2-5; D not certain. This CDR3 spans 12 amino acids. CDR1 and CDR2 from the germline V gene are MNHNY and SVGAGI (reference sequence). V gave up 6 bases and J gave up 2 bases, with 7 bases separating them.

This sequence joins TRBV4-2 and TRBJ2-5, with D unresolved. The closer fit of TRBJ2-7 to the DNA end suggests the J call may be wrong. Germline CDR1 LGHNA, CDR2 YNFKEQ. This CDR3 has 12 residues. The CDR3 protein is CASSQDRDEQYF. The CDR3 DNA sequence: TGTGCCAGCAGCCAAGATCGGGACGAGCAGTACTTC.

V usage is TRBV6-1 and J usage is TRBJ1-6; D call uncertain. V lost 2 bases to trimming and J lost 7 bases, with 9 bases between them. Germline CDR1 reads MNHNS; CDR2 reads SASEGT. This CDR3 spans 14 amino acids. The CDR3 region has the DNA TGTGCCAGCAGTGAACAGCTCTCGAATTCACCCCTCCACTTT. Translation: CASSEQLSNSPLHF.

This clone was detected only once. The V gene is TRBV7-3, the J gene TRBJ2-1; 8 bases are shared with TRBD2. The CDR3 covers 14 residues. Germline-derived CDR1 and CDR2 are SGHTA and FQGTGA. With V trimmed by 0 bases and J by 8 bases, 3 bases remained unmatched. CDR3 sequence reads: CASSLTGGAHEQFF. Written as DNA, the CDR3 is TGTGCCAGCAGCTTAACCGGGGGGGCCCATGAGCAGTTCTTC.

The rearrangement links TRBV6-1 to TRBJ1-5; D is unresolved. The CDR3 length is 13 residues. V lost 7 bases to trimming and J lost 5 bases, with 12 bases between them. Germline lookup yields CDR1 MNHNS and CDR2 SASEGT. The CDR3 nucleotides read TGTGCCAGCATGATTGTACGTGATCAGCCCCAGCATTTT. Translation gives CASMIVRDQPQHF.

V usage is TRBV7-2 and J usage is TRBJ1-5; weak D call: TRBD1 (5 bases). The CDR3 has 16 residues. Germline V gene sequence: CDR1 SGHTA, CDR2 FQGNSA. V was shortened by 5 bases and J by 1 base, with 15 bases between the two germline ends. DNA for the CDR3: TGTGCCAGCAGCCTTTCGGGGGACCTAAGCAATCAGCCCCAGCATTTT. Its protein is CASSLSGDLSNQPQHF.

The chain employs TRBV10-2 and TRBJ1-1; D remains ambiguous. Per germline, CDR1 WSHSY and CDR2 SAAADI. The V gene lost 5 bases and the J gene lost 3 bases, with 10 bases spanning the gap. The CDR3 is made up of 13 amino acids. The CDR3 bases are TGCGCCAGCAGTCTCCCGAGGGACACTGAAGCTTTCTTT. This translates into CASSLPRDTEAFF.

The rearrangement joins TRBV19 to TRBJ1-6; D unclear. The germline V gene encodes CDR1 LNHDA and CDR2 SQIVND (reference sequence). Trimming removed 2 bases from V and 6 bases from J, with 8 bases in between. The CDR3 length is 14 residues. CDR3 sequence reads: CASSIPETNSPLHF. The CDR3 bases are TGTGCCAGTAGTATACCTGAGACTAATTCACCCCTCCACTTT. The variable domain in full, with the rest retrieved from reference TRBV19 and TRBJ1-6, is DGGITQSPKYLFRKEGQNVTLSCEQNLNHDAMYWYRQDPGQGLRLIYYSQIVNDFQKGDIAEGYSVSREKKESFPLTVTSAQKNPTAFYLCASSIPETNSPLHFGNGTRLTVT.

This clone was detected only once. CDR3 bases: TGTGCCAGCAGCCTTCCGTTTGAGGGAAGCTCCTACAATGAGCAGTTCTTC. This translates into CASSLPFEGSSYNEQFF. The chain combines TRBV7-9 with TRBJ2-1; D possibly corresponds to TRBD2 (5 bases). CDR1 and CDR2 from the germline V gene are SEHNR and FQNEAQ (reference sequence). CDR3 length: 17 amino acids. V was shortened by 5 bases and J by 0 bases, with 17 bases between the two germline ends.

The chain recombines TRBV6-6 with TRBJ1-1, with 10 nucleotides matching TRBD1. The length of the CDR3 is 14 residues. Germline CDR1 MNHNY, CDR2 SVGAGI (reference sequence). V dropped 10 bases and J dropped 5; count of bases not matched to a gene: 10. CDR3 coding DNA: TGTGCCACTTCTTGGACAGGGGGGAATACTGAAGCTTTCTTT. This encodes CATSWTGGNTEAFF.

The genes are TRBV2 and TRBJ1-2; 10 positions match TRBD1. Germline CDR1 and CDR2: SNHLY and FYNNEI. The ends lost 11 bases at V and 4 bases at J; junction bases unmatched: 7. The CDR3 consists of 13 residues. The CDR3 nucleotides read TGTGCCGGCTTAAGACAGGGGGCCTATGGCTACACCTTC. This codes for CAGLRQGAYGYTF. Based on the CDR3 plus reference TRBV2 and TRBJ1-2, the full variable domain is EPEVTQTPSHQVTQMGQEVILRCVPISNHLYFYWYRQILGQKVEFLVSFYNNEISEKSEIFDDQFSVERPDGSNFTLKIRSTKLEDSAMYFCAGLRQGAYGYTFGSGTRLTVV.

The chain uses TRBV11-2 and TRBJ2-1; D uncertain. This CDR3 spans 14 amino acids. Germline V gives CDR1 SGHAT, CDR2 FQNNGV. Trimming took off 4 bases at V and 0 bases at J, with 7 bases between the two ends. The CDR3 is CASSSILSYNEQFF. For the CDR3, the DNA is TGTGCCAGCAGCTCCATCCTCTCCTACAATGAGCAGTTCTTC.

The rearrangement links TRBV7-2 to TRBJ1-6; no definite D call. CDR3 length: 16 amino acids. Germline CDR1 SGHTA, CDR2 FQGNSA. V gave up 0 bases and J gave up 5 bases, with 11 bases separating them. As DNA, the CDR3 is TGTGCCAGCAGCTTAGCGTGGTCGGGGAATAATTCACCCCTCCACTTT. Translated: CASSLAWSGNNSPLHF.

V usage is TRBV2 and J usage is TRBJ1-2; weak D call: TRBD1 (6 bases). CDR1 is SNHLY, CDR2 FYNNEI, per germline. Trimming shortened V by 1 base and J by 4 bases, and 7 bases separated the two germline ends. The CDR3 is made up of 13 amino acids. The DNA of the CDR3 is TGTGCCAGCAGTGAAGGGACAGCCTATGGCTACACCTTC. It is translated as CASSEGTAYGYTF.

The chain recombines TRBV28 with TRBJ1-5, with D tentatively TRBD1 (5 bases). V was cut by 6 bases and J by 7 bases, with 13 bases left in between. Per germline, CDR1 MDHEN and CDR2 SYDVKM. The CDR3 is 13 amino acids. CDR3 bases: TGTGCCAGCAGAACCAGGGAAGGACAGCCCCAGCATTTT. Its translation is CASRTREGQPQHF.

The chain links TRBV6-5 to TRBJ1-1; a weak D match, TRBD1 (6 bases). The CDR3 contains 13 residues. The ends were cut back, 7 bases at V and 4 bases at J, with 13 bases in the middle. CDR1 is MNHEY, CDR2 SVGAGI, per germline. CDR3 sequence: CASTAGEGTEAFF. The CDR3 DNA follows: TGTGCCAGCACGGCAGGGGAGGGCACTGAAGCTTTCTTT.

The chain uses TRBV12-5 and TRBJ1-2, with D unclear. The CDR3 has 13 residues. Germline V lookup: CDR1 LGHNT, CDR2 FRNRAP. Between the trimmed V and J ends, which lost 1 base and 2 bases, there was a span of 5 bases. The CDR3: CASGLGGNYGYTF. CDR3 coding DNA: TGTGCTAGTGGTTTGGGCGGAAACTATGGCTACACCTTC.

This chain joins TRBV5-1 and TRBJ2-4; tentatively, D is TRBD2 (5 bases). Germline loops: CDR1 SGHRS, CDR2 YFSETQ. V was pared by 0 bases and J by 10 bases, with 11 bases between. The CDR3 length is 13 residues. DNA of the CDR3: TGCGCCAGCAGCTTGGGGGAGACCCCGATTCAGTACTTC. Translating gives CASSLGETPIQYF.

The J gene is TRBJ2-1, the V gene TRBV6-5; D is perhaps TRBD1 (6 bases). This CDR3 is built from 15 residues. V lost 0 bases, J lost 5 bases, and 11 bases lay in between. The germline V gene encodes CDR1 MNHEY and CDR2 SVGAGI. CDR3 region: CASSYSWTVNNEQFF. CDR3 bases: TGTGCCAGCAGTTACTCTTGGACAGTAAACAATGAGCAGTTCTTC.

V and J are TRBV7-8 and TRBJ2-5; 9 bases agree with TRBD2. The germline CDR1 and CDR2 sequences are SGHVS and FQNEAQ. This CDR3 spans 15 amino acids. The V segment lost 3 bases and the J segment 5 bases; nucleotides outside the gene matches: 7. CDR3 in amino acids: CASSFPREGLETQYF. CDR3 nucleotide sequence: TGTGCCAGCAGCTTCCCGCGGGAGGGCCTTGAGACCCAGTACTTC.

The chain couples TRBV11-2 to TRBJ2-7; 9 bases are a match to TRBD1. Germline assignment: CDR1 SGHAT and CDR2 FQNNGV. Trimming removed 3 bases from V and 0 bases from J; junction bases left unmatched: 3. The CDR3 spans 15 residues. The CDR3 DNA reads TGTGCCAGCAGCTTGACAGGGGGTCCCTCCTACGAGCAGTACTTC. Translation: CASSLTGGPSYEQYF.

The rearrangement uses TRBV19 and TRBJ2-1; TRBD2 aligns across 10 bases. The CDR3 is 15 residues long. Looked up from germline, CDR1 is LNHDA and CDR2 is SQIVND (reference sequence). Trimming took 2 bases from V and 12 from J; bases not matched to a gene: 10. The CDR3 loop reads CASSITSGALEGQFF. CDR3 nucleotides: TGTGCCAGTAGTATAACTAGCGGGGCCTTAGAAGGGCAGTTCTTC.